This note documents a single T cell receptor beta chain sequence. Its antigen is unidentified. MiXCR was run by TCRdb on the 5' RACE reads, yielding one entry per CDR3 protein. The sample comprises fewer than 150,000 distinct CDR3 sequences, about 6% of which are singletons, and 2.2% rests with the top ten. These data come from a study of T-cell memory formation after mild COVID-19. Whole-study findings and limits: CM and EM subsets held most contracting CD4+ clones; EMRA held CD8+ ones. Some clones that responded turned up in pre-infection memory, which suggests that cross-reactive memory joined in.

The sequenced sample consisted of PBMCs or a T cell subset sorted from them (not recorded which). The sequence derives from an adult woman who had mild COVID-19 (a few samples of this study predate the infection). Cell type and time point are not known.

CDR3: CASSLLGLFYF. As DNA, the CDR3 is TGTGCCAGCAGCCTTCTGGGCCTCTTTTATTTT. The chain is built from TRBV7-2 and TRBJ2-3; D is uncertain. Trimming removed 5 bases at V and 15 bases at J, with 15 bases between. CDR3 length: 11 residues. Germline V gene data show CDR1 as SGHTA and CDR2 as FQGNSA.